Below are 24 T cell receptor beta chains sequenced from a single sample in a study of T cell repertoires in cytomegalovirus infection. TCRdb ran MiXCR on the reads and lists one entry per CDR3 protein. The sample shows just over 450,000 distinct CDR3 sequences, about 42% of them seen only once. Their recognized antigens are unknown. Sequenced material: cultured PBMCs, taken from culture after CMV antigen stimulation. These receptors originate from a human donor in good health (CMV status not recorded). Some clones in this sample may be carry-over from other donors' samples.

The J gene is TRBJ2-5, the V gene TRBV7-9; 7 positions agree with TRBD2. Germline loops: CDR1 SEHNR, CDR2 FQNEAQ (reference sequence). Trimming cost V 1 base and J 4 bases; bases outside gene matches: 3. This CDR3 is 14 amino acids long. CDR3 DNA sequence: TGTGCCAGCAGCTTAGGGGTAGCGGGAGAGACCCAGTACTTC. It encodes CASSLGVAGETQYF.

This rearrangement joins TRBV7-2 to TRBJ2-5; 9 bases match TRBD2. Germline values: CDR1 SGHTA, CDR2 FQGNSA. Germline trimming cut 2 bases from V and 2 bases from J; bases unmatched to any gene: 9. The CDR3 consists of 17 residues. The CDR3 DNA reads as TGTGCCAGCAGCTTATCCCCAGGTAGCGGGGGACAAGAGACCCAGTACTTC. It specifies CASSLSPGSGGQETQYF.

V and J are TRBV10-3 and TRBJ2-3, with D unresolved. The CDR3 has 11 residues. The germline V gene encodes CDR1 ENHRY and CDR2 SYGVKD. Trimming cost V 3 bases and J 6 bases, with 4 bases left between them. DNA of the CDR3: TGTGCCATCAGTGACATGGATACGCAGTATTTT. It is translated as CAISDMDTQYF.

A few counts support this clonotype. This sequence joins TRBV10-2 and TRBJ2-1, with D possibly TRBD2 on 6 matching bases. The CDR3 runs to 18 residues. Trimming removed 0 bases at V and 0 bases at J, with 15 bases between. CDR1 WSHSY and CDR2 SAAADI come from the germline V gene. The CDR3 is CASSESRGLPGSYNEQFF. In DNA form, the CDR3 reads TGCGCCAGCAGTGAGTCGAGGGGACTTCCGGGCTCCTACAATGAGCAGTTCTTC.

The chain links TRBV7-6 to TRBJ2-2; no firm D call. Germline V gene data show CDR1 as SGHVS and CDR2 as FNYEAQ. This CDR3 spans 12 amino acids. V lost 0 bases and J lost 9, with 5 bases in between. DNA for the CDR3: TGTGCCAGCAGCTTAGCCCCGTGGGAGCTGTTTTTT. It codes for CASSLAPWELFF.

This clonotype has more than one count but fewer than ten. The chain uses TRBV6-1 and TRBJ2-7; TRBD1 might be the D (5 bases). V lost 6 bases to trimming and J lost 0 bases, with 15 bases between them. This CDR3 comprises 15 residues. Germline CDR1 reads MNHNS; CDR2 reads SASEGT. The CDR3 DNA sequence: TGTGCCAGCAGGATTTTGGGGCGAAGCTCCTACGAGCAGTACTTC. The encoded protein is CASRILGRSSYEQYF.

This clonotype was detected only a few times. CDR3 in DNA: TGTGCCAGCAGCCCCAGTACGGATGGCTACACCTTC. It translates to CASSPSTDGYTF. The gene calls are TRBV7-2 and TRBJ1-2; D gene uncertain. This CDR3 spans 12 amino acids. V lost 5 bases, J lost 6 bases, and 10 bases lay in between. Germline CDR1 and CDR2: SGHTA and FQGNSA.

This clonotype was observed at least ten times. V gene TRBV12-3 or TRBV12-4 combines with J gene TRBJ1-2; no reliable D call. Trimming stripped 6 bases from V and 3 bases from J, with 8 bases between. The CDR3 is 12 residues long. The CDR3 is CASSSGDYGYTF. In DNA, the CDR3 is TGTGCCAGCAGCTCCGGGGACTATGGCTACACCTTC.

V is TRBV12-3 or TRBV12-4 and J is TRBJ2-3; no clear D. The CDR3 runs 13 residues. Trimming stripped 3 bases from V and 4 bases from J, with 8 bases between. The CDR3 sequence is CASSFFGPDTQYF. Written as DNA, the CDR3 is TGTGCCAGCAGTTTCTTCGGCCCAGATACGCAGTATTTT.

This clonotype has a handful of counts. The CDR3 DNA sequence: TGTGCCAGCAGCCGACAAGGACAGGGTAATTCACCCCTCCACTTT. It translates to CASSRQGQGNSPLHF. The gene calls are TRBV7-8 and TRBJ1-6; 8 bases are a match to TRBD1. CDR3 length: 15 amino acids. V lost 5 bases, J lost 6 bases, and 6 bases stayed unmatched. The V gene's germline CDR1 is SGHVS and CDR2 FQNEAQ.

CDR3 amino acids: CASSLGRDDSRANEQFF. The CDR3 nucleotides are TGTGCCAGCAGCTTAGGACGAGACGACTCCCGGGCCAATGAGCAGTTCTTC. The V gene is TRBV7-6, the J gene TRBJ2-1; unclear D gene. V was trimmed by 1 base and J by 6 bases, leaving 19 bases between them. This CDR3 has 17 residues. From germline, CDR1 is SGHVS and CDR2 FNYEAQ.

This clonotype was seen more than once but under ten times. The CDR3 coding sequence is TGTGCCAGCAGTTTGGCCGTGGCCTACGAGCAGTACTTC. Its translation: CASSLAVAYEQYF. The rearrangement joins TRBV28 to TRBJ2-7; D is unresolved. Trimming left V 3 bases short and J 2 bases short, with 8 bases between. The CDR3 has 13 residues. Germline CDR1 is MDHEN and CDR2 is SYDVKM.

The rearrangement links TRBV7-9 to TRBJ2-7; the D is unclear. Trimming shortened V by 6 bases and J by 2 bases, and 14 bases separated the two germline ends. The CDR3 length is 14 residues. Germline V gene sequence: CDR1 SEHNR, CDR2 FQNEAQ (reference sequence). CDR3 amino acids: CASSDNRLAYEQYF. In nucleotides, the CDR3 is TGTGCCAGCAGTGATAATCGTCTGGCCTACGAGCAGTACTTC.

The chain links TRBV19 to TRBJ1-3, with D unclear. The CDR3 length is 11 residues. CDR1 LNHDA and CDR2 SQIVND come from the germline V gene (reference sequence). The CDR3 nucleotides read TGTGCTACGGGATTTGGAAACACCATATATTTT. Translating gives CATGFGNTIYF. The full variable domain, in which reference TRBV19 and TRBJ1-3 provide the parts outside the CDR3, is DGGITQSPKYLFRKEGQNVTLSCEQNLNHDAMYWYRQDPGQGLRLIYYSQIVNDFQKGDIAEGYSVSREKKESFPLTVTSAQKNPTAFYLCATGFGNTIYFGEGSWLTVV.

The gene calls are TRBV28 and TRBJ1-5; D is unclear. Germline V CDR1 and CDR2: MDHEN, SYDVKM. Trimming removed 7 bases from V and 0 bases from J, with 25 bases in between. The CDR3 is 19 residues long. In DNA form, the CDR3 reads TGTGCCAGCACCGACGCAAGGGCAGGCACCCCCTATAGCAATCAGCCCCAGCATTTT. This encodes CASTDARAGTPYSNQPQHF.

The CDR3 DNA reads as TGTGCCACCAGCAGAGATCCGAGGAGGGAAAAACTGTTTTTT. Its translation: CATSRDPRREKLFF. The rearrangement joins TRBV15 to TRBJ1-4, with unresolved D. CDR1 is LNHNV and CDR2 is YYDKDF in the germline V gene (reference sequence). V was cut by 0 bases and J by 8 bases, with 10 bases left in between. The CDR3 contains 14 residues.

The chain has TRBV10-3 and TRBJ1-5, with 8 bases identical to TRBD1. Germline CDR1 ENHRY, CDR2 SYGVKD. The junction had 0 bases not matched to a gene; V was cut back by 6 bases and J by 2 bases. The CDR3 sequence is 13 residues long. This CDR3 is CAIRDRGNQPQHF. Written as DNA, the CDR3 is TGTGCCATCAGGGACAGGGGCAATCAGCCCCAGCATTTT.

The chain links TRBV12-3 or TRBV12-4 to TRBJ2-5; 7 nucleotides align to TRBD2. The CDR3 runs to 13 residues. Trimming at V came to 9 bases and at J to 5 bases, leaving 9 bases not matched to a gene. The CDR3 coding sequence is TGTGCCAGTCTCCTAGCGGCCGGGGAGACCCAGTACTTC. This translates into CASLLAAGETQYF.

CDR3: CASSHPGAGEETQYF. The CDR3 coding sequence is TGCGCCAGCAGCCATCCAGGAGCGGGGGAAGAGACCCAGTACTTC. The chain recombines TRBV4-1 with TRBJ2-5, with 8 bases lining up with TRBD2. V lost 3 bases, J lost 3 bases, and 6 bases stayed unmatched. Per the germline V gene, CDR1 is MGHRA and CDR2 is YSYEKL. The CDR3 sequence is 15 residues long.

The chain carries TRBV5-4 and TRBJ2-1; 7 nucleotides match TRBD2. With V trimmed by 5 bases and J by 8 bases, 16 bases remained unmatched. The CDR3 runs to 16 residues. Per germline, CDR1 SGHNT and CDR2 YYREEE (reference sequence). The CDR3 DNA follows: TGTGCCAGCAGTCACGCCGGGACTGGGGGGAGGGATGAGCAGTTCTTC. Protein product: CASSHAGTGGRDEQFF.

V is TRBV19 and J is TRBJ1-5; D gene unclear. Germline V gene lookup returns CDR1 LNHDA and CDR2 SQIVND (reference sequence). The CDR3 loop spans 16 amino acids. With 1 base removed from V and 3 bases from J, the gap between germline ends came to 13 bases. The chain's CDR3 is CASSIVLGRNNQPQHF. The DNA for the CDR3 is TGTGCCAGTAGTATAGTATTAGGACGGAACAATCAGCCCCAGCATTTT.

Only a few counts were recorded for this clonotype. DNA for the CDR3: TGTGCCAGCAGTGGGATACTAGCGAGAGAGAGGGCCTACAATGAGCAGTTCTTC. Encoded protein: CASSGILARERAYNEQFF. The chain has TRBV12-3 or TRBV12-4 and TRBJ2-1, with 7 bases aligning to TRBD2. Germline trimming cut 5 bases from V and 2 bases from J; bases unmatched to any gene: 15. The length of the CDR3 is 18 residues.

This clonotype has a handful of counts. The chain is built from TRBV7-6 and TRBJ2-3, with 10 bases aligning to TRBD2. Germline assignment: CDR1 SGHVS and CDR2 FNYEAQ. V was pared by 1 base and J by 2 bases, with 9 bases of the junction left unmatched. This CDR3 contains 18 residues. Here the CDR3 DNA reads TGTGCCAGCAGCTTAGACCTAGCGGGAGAGGAGTACACAGATACGCAGTATTTT. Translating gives CASSLDLAGEEYTDTQYF. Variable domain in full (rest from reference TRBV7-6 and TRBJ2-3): GAGVSQSPRYKVTKRGQDVALRCDPISGHVSLYWYRQALGQGPEFLTYFNYEAQQDKSGLPNDRFSAERPEGSISTLTIQRTEQRDSAMYRCASSLDLAGEEYTDTQYFGPGTRLTVL.

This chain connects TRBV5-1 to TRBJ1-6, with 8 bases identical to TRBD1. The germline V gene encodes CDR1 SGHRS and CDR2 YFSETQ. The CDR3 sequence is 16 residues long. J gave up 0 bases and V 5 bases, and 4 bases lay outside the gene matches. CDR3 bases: TGCGCCAGCAGACAGGGGGGGGACTCCTATAATTCACCCCTCCACTTT. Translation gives CASRQGGDSYNSPLHF.